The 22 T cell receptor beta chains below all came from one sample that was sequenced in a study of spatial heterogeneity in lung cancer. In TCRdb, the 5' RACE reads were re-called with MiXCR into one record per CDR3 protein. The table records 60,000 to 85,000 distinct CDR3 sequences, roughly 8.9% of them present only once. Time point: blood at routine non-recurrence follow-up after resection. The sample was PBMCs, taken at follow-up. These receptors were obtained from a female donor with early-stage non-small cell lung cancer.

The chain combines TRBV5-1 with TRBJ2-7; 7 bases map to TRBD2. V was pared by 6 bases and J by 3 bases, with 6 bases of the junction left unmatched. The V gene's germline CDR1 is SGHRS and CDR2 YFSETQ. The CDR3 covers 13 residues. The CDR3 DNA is TGCGCCAGCAACGACGGACTAGTCTACGAGCAGTACTTC. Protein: CASNDGLVYEQYF.

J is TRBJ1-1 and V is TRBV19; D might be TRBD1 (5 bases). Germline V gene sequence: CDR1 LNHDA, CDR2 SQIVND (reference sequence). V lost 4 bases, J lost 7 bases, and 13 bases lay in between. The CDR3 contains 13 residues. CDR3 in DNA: TGTGCCAGTAGTACCCACGTGAGGGGTGAAGCTTTCTTT. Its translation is CASSTHVRGEAFF.

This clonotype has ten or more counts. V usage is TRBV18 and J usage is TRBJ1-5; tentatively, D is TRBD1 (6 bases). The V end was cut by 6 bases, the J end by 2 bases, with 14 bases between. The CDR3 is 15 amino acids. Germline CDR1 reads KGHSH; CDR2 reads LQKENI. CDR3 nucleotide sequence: TGTGCCAGCTCCGTGGAGGGGGTGGGCAATCAGCCCCAGCATTTT. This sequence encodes CASSVEGVGNQPQHF.

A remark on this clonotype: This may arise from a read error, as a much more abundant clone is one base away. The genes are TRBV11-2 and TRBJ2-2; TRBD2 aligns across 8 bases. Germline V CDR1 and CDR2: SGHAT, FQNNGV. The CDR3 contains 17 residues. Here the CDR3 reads CANSRTVERELGGELFF. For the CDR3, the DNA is TGTGCCAACAGCCGGACGGTAGAGCGGGAGCTCGGCGGGGAGCTGTTTTTT. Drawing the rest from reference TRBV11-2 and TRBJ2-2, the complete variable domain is EAGVAQSPRYKIIEKRQSVAFWCNPISGHATLYWYQQILGQGPKLLIQFQNNGVVDDSQLPKDRFSAERLKGVDSTLKIQPAKLEDSAVYLCANSRTVERELGGELFFGEGSRLTVL.

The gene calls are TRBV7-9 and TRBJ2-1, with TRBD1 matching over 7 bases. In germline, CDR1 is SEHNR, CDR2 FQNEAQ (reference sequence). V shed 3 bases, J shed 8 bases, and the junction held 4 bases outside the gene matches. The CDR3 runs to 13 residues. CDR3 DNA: TGTGCCAGCAGCTTCGACAGGGACGATGAGCAGTTCTTC. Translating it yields CASSFDRDDEQFF.

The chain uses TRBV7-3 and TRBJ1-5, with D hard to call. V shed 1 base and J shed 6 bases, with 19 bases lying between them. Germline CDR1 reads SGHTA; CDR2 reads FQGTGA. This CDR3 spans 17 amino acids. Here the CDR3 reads CASSLKRNCKLGQPQHF. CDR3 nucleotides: TGTGCCAGCAGCTTAAAGAGGAACTGTAAACTGGGTCAGCCCCAGCATTTT.

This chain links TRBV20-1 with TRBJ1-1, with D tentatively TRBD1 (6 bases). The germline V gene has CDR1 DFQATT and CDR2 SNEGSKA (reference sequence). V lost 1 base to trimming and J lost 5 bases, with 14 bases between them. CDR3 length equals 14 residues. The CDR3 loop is CSARGGAGWTEAFF. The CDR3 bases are TGCAGTGCTAGAGGGGGGGCAGGATGGACTGAAGCTTTCTTT.

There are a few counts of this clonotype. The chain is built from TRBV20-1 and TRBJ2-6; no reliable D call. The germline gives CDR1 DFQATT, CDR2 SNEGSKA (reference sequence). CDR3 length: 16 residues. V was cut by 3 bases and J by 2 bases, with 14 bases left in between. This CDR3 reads CSASRGFATGANVLTF. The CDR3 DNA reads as TGCAGTGCTAGTCGTGGCTTCGCCACTGGGGCCAACGTCCTGACTTTC.

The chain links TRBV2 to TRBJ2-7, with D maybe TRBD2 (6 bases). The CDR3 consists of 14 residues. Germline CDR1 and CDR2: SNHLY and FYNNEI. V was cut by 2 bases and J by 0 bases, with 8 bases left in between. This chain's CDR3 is CASSEPGSSYEQYF. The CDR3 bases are TGTGCCAGCAGTGAACCCGGGAGCTCCTACGAGCAGTACTTC.

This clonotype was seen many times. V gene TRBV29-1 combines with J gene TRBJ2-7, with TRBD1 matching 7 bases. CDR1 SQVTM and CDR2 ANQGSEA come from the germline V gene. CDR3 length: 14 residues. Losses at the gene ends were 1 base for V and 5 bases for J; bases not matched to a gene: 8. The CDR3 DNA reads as TGCAGCGTTGAAGTATTAACAGGGGTCCACGAGCAGTACTTC. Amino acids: CSVEVLTGVHEQYF.

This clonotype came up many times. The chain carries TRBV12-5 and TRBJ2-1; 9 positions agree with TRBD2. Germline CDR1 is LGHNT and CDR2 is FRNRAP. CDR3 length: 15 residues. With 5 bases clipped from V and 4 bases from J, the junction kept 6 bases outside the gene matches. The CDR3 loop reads CASGTGTSSYNEQFF. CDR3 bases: TGTGCTAGTGGTACCGGGACTAGCAGTTACAATGAGCAGTTCTTC.

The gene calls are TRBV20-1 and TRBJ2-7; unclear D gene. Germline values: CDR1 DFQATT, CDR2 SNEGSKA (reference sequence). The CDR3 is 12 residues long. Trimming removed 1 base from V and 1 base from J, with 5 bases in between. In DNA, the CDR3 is TGCAGTGCTAGAGGCAGGTCCTACGAGCAGTACTTC. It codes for CSARGRSYEQYF.

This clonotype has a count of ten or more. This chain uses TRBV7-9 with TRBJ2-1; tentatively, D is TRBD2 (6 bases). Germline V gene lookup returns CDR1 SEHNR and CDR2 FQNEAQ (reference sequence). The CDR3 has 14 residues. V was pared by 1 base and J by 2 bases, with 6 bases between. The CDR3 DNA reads TGTGCCAGCAGCTTAGGACTAGCCTACAATGAGCAGTTCTTC. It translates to CASSLGLAYNEQFF.

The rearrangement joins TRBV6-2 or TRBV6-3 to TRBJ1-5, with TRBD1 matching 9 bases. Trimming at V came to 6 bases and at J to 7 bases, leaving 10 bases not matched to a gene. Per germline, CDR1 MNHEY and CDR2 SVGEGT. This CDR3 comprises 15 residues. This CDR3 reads CASRSGTGKSQPQHF. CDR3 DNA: TGTGCCAGCAGGTCTGGGACAGGGAAGTCCCAGCCCCAGCATTTT.

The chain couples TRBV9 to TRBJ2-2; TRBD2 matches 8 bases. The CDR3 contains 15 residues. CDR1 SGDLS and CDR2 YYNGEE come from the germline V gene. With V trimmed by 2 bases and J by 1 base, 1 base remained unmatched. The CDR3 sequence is CASSVTSGNTGELFF. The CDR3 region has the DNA TGTGCCAGCAGCGTTACTAGCGGGAACACCGGGGAGCTGTTTTTT.

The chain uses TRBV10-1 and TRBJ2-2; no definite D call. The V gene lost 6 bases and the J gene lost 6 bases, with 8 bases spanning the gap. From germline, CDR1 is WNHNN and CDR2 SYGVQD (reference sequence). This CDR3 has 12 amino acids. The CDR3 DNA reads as TGCGCCAGCAGAAGTACAGCCGGGGAGCTGTTTTTT. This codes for CASRSTAGELFF.

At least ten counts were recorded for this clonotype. Written as DNA, the CDR3 is TGTGCCAGCAGTATCGGCGTAACCGGGGAGCTGTTTTTT. This encodes CASSIGVTGELFF. V is TRBV2 and J is TRBJ2-2; D gene unclear. V was clipped by 5 bases and J by 5 bases, with 9 bases between them. Per germline, CDR1 SNHLY and CDR2 FYNNEI. CDR3 size: 13 residues.

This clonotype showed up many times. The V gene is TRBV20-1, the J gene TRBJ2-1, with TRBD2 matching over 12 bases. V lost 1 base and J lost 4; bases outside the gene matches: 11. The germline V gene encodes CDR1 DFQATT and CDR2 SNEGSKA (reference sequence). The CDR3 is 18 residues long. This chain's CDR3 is CSARVLAGGPLSYNEQFF. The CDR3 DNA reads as TGCAGTGCTAGAGTGCTAGCGGGAGGGCCCTTATCTTACAATGAGCAGTTCTTC.

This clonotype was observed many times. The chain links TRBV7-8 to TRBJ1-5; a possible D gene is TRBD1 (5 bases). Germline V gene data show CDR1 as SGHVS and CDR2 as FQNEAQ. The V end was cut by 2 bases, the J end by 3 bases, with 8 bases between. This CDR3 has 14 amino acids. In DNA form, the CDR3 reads TGTGCCAGCAGCTTATTCGGACACAATCAGCCCCAGCATTTT. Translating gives CASSLFGHNQPQHF.

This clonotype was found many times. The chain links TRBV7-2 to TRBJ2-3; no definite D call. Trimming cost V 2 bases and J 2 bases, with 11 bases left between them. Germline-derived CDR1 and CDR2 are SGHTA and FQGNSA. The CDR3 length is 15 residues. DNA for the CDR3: TGTGCCAGCAGCTTATCTGGTCTTGTCACAGATACGCAGTATTTT. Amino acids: CASSLSGLVTDTQYF.

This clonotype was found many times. CDR3 sequence: CAWSGGKGSSGGAGELFF. The CDR3 DNA follows: TGTGCCTGGAGTGGGGGTAAGGGTTCGTCCGGAGGAGCCGGGGAGCTGTTTTTT. V and J are TRBV30 and TRBJ2-2, with TRBD2 as a possible D gene (5 bases). The V and J ends lost 1 base and 6 bases respectively, with 24 bases between them. Germline loops: CDR1 GTSNPN, CDR2 SVGIG (reference sequence). The CDR3 has 18 residues.

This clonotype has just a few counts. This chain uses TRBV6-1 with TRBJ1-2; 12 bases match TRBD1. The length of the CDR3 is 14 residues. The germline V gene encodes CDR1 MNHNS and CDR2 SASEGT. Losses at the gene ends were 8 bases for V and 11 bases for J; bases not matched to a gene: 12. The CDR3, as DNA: TGTGCCAGCGAATCCGGGACAGGGGGCAGTATGTACACCTTC. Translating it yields CASESGTGGSMYTF.